This T cell receptor (beta chain) stems from a study of cytomegalovirus exposure and HLA in healthy donors. Study findings and constraints: The authors listed 150 to 200 TCR beta chains as cytomegalovirus-associated. Prior analysis indicated that the majority of TCR beta V segments exhibited productivity approximately 87% or approximately 30% of the time.

A note on this clone: Its cognate antigen is unknown.

The PCR employed 60 Vbeta primers together with 13 Jbeta primers. Sequencing used immunoSEQ multiplex PCR; TCRdb keeps in-frame clones, though not all of them. The sample contains around 60,000 clones, over 60% of which appear only once. The material sequenced was PBMCs. The TCR was taken from a middle-aged man in good health and CMV-seropositive.

The CDR3 spells CASSQGVDNYGYTF. In DNA, the CDR3 is TGTGCCAGCAGTCAGGGGGTTGACAACTATGGCTACACCTTC. This chain links TRBV6-5 with TRBJ1-2; TRBD1 aligns across 7 bases. From germline, CDR1 is MNHEY and CDR2 SVGAGI. V lost 5 bases, J lost 2 bases, and 5 bases stayed unmatched. The CDR3 extends over 14 amino acids.